These 21 T cell receptor beta chains originate from one sample sequenced in a study of T cells in Graves' hyperthyroidism and ophthalmopathy (dated by TCRdb to between 2017 and 2020). Receptor amplification or capture employed multiplex PCR. The instrument was an Illumina HiSeq 2000. TCR beta CDR3 regions were amplified from RNA transcripts. The first round of RT-PCR for the TCR CDR3 was performed with the HTBI primer set and the Qiagen OneStep RT-PCR kit. Through fastp at Q25 and MiXCR, TCRdb rebuilt clones from the public reads, retaining in-frame beta chains. Each CDR3 protein appears once, grouped with its most common genes and DNA. The sample table lists 300,000 to 400,000 distinct CDR3 sequences, 11% to 15% of them with a count of one. Of the sample, around 10% is held by the ten largest clones. Sample: blood. The receptors were sampled from a woman aged 60-75 years with Graves' hyperthyroidism.

This clonotype occurred many times. The chain joins TRBV2 to TRBJ2-1; TRBD1 agrees at 8 bases. The V segment lost 7 bases and the J segment 9 bases; nucleotides outside the gene matches: 8. The CDR3 is 13 amino acids. Germline CDR1 SNHLY, CDR2 FYNNEI. In DNA, the CDR3 is TGTGCCAGCAACCAGGGGGCGTCGGTTGAGCAGTTCTTC. As protein: CASNQGASVEQFF.

Comment on this clonotype: This sequence may be a read error, since a much larger clone differs from it by one base. The missing conserved phenylalanine or tryptophan at the end of this CDR3 makes a read error likely. The chain is built from TRBV3-1 and TRBJ2-2; D is uncertain. Trimming cost V 4 bases and J 1 base, with 10 bases left between them. The CDR3 extends over 15 amino acids. Germline V gene sequence: CDR1 LGHDT, CDR2 YNNKEL (reference sequence). The CDR3 here is CASSLPWGNTGELFS. Here the CDR3 DNA reads TGTGCCAGCAGCCTCCCATGGGGGAACACCGGGGAGCTGTTTTCT.

This clonotype has at least ten counts. This chain joins TRBV3-1 and TRBJ2-3; D is possibly TRBD1 or TRBD2 (5 bases each). From germline, CDR1 is LGHDT and CDR2 YNNKEL (reference sequence). Trimming cost V 4 bases and J 4 bases, with 12 bases left between them. The CDR3 has 14 residues. CDR3 coding DNA: TGTGCCAGCAGCCTAAGTGGGGGATCAGATACGCAGTATTTT. Protein: CASSLSGGSDTQYF.

The chain has TRBV7-2 and TRBJ1-5, with D unclear. V lost 5 bases and J 4 bases, leaving 9 bases between the germline ends. The germline gives CDR1 SGHTA, CDR2 FQGNSA. CDR3 length: 13 residues. The DNA of the CDR3 is TGTGCCAGCAGCCCGGATTGGAATCAGCCCCAGCATTTT. Translating it yields CASSPDWNQPQHF.

The V gene is TRBV19, the J gene TRBJ2-7; D remains ambiguous. CDR3 length: 13 amino acids. Germline lookup yields CDR1 LNHDA and CDR2 SQIVND (reference sequence). Deletions cut 1 base from V and 5 bases from J, with 9 bases between. The CDR3 DNA reads as TGTGCCAGTAGTATAGCATCGGCCAACGAGCAGTACTTC. It yields the protein CASSIASANEQYF.

The chain recombines TRBV2 with TRBJ2-5; TRBD2 agrees at 10 bases. Germline assignment: CDR1 SNHLY and CDR2 FYNNEI. This CDR3 region has 14 residues. J gave up 5 bases and V 6 bases, and 6 bases lay outside the gene matches. The CDR3 spells CASRSGRESETQYF. CDR3 in DNA: TGTGCCAGCAGAAGCGGGAGGGAAAGTGAGACCCAGTACTTC.

Written as DNA, the CDR3 is TGCGCCAGCACCGACCCAGCGTACTCTGGAAACACCATATATTTT. It specifies CASTDPAYSGNTIYF. The rearrangement joins TRBV10-2 to TRBJ1-3, with unresolved D. This CDR3 has 15 amino acids. CDR1 is WSHSY, CDR2 SAAADI, per germline. Trimming pared 7 bases from V and 0 bases from J, leaving 13 bases between.

This clonotype has ten or more counts. The chain has TRBV24-1 and TRBJ1-1; D call uncertain. CDR3 size: 12 residues. CDR1 is KGHDR, CDR2 SFDVKD, per germline. The V end lost 4 bases, the J end lost 8 bases, and 10 bases lay between the germline ends. This CDR3 is CATSERTGEAFF. For the CDR3, the DNA is TGTGCCACCAGTGAGAGGACGGGAGAAGCTTTCTTT.

The chain is built from TRBV19 and TRBJ1-3; the match to TRBD1 covers 7 bases. The J segment lost 0 bases and the V segment lost 3 bases, leaving 2 bases of the junction unmatched. CDR3 size: 15 residues. Germline loops: CDR1 LNHDA, CDR2 SQIVND (reference sequence). The CDR3 nucleotides read TGTGCCAGTAGTATGACAGGGTTCTCTGGAAACACCATATATTTT. Protein: CASSMTGFSGNTIYF.

This clonotype was detected only once. The chain has TRBV5-1 and TRBJ2-1; 10 nucleotides line up with TRBD2. The CDR3 runs to 16 residues. Germline CDR1 and CDR2: SGHRS and YFSETQ. Trimming at V came to 0 bases and at J to 2 bases, leaving 2 bases not matched to a gene. CDR3 in amino acids: CASSLASGRAYNEQFF. The CDR3 DNA sequence: TGCGCCAGCAGCTTGGCCAGCGGGAGGGCCTACAATGAGCAGTTCTTC.

This clonotype was recorded a few times. CDR3 amino acids: CASSYSKDQPQHF. The DNA for the CDR3 is TGTGCCAGCAGTTACTCGAAGGATCAGCCCCAGCATTTT. The chain has TRBV6-6 and TRBJ1-5; D remains ambiguous. Trimming cost V 0 bases and J 5 bases, with 5 bases left between them. Germline V gene sequence: CDR1 MNHNY, CDR2 SVGAGI (reference sequence). The CDR3 loop spans 13 amino acids.

This clonotype was observed many times. This sequence joins TRBV29-1 and TRBJ1-1, with D unclear. The CDR3 loop spans 13 amino acids. Germline CDR1 SQVTM, CDR2 ANQGSEA. V lost 6 bases, J lost 0 bases, and 11 bases lay in between. CDR3 nucleotide sequence: TGCAGCGTGAGGTATCAGATGAACACTGAAGCTTTCTTT. It specifies CSVRYQMNTEAFF.

This clonotype showed up many times. This rearrangement joins TRBV28 to TRBJ1-5; D gene ambiguous. This CDR3 region has 18 residues. V was trimmed by 1 base and J by 0 bases, leaving 16 bases between them. CDR1 and CDR2 (germline): MDHEN, SYDVKM. CDR3 loop: CASSLYIAAAYSNQPQHF. DNA for the CDR3: TGTGCCAGCAGTTTATATATCGCGGCAGCATATAGCAATCAGCCCCAGCATTTT.

The chain uses TRBV19 and TRBJ1-1; D is possibly TRBD1 (6 bases). Trimming left V 4 bases short and J 2 bases short, with 17 bases between. There are 16 residues in the CDR3. From germline, CDR1 is LNHDA and CDR2 SQIVND (reference sequence). CDR3 loop: CASSSSQTGYNTEAFF. The DNA for the CDR3 is TGTGCCAGTAGTAGCAGTCAGACAGGCTATAACACTGAAGCTTTCTTT.

At least ten counts were recorded for this clonotype. This chain joins TRBV20-1 and TRBJ1-5, with D maybe TRBD1 (5 bases). This CDR3 is 14 amino acids long. The V end was cut by 0 bases, the J end by 4 bases, with 10 bases between. The germline V gene has CDR1 DFQATT and CDR2 SNEGSKA (reference sequence). In DNA, the CDR3 is TGCAGTGCTAGAGAGGGGGGATCAAATCAGCCCCAGCATTTT. As protein: CSAREGGSNQPQHF.

This clonotype was seen repeatedly, ten times or more. The chain has TRBV28 and TRBJ1-2, with D perhaps TRBD1 (6 bases). This CDR3 is built from 13 residues. Germline loops: CDR1 MDHEN, CDR2 SYDVKM. V was cut by 7 bases and J by 2 bases, with 11 bases left in between. CDR3 sequence reads: CASTTQGNYGYTF. The CDR3 DNA reads as TGTGCCAGCACCACCCAGGGGAACTATGGCTACACCTTC.

The chain has TRBV6-1 and TRBJ1-6; D possibly corresponds to TRBD1 (6 bases). Germline CDR1 is MNHNS and CDR2 is SASEGT. CDR3 length: 13 amino acids. V lost 9 bases, J lost 9 bases, and 15 bases lay in between. Written as DNA, the CDR3 is TGTGCCAGTAAAACAGGGATTACTTCACCCCTCCACTTT. This translates into CASKTGITSPLHF.

This clonotype was found many times. The rearrangement uses TRBV6-1 and TRBJ1-1; D uncertain. The germline V gene has CDR1 MNHNS and CDR2 SASEGT. V lost 5 bases to trimming and J lost 11 bases, with 12 bases between them. This CDR3 is built from 11 residues. CDR3 DNA: TGTGCCAGCAGTCGCCACTTAATGGCTTTCTTT. Protein product: CASSRHLMAFF.

A remark on this clonotype: A read error may explain this, as a much larger clone is one base away. V usage is TRBV19 and J usage is TRBJ2-4; D perhaps matches TRBD2 (5 bases). With the DNA end fitting TRBJ2-1 better, the J assignment may be wrong. This CDR3 region has 11 residues. The V gene's germline CDR1 is LNHDA and CDR2 SQIVND (reference sequence). In nucleotides, the CDR3 is TGTGCCAGCGGAGGAGGAAACATTCAGTTCTTC. Translating gives CASGGGNIQFF.

This clonotype was found a few times. The V gene is TRBV5-5, the J gene TRBJ2-3, with a weak D call TRBD2 (6 bases). Trimming cost V 2 bases and J 1 base, with 8 bases left between them. The CDR3 runs 14 residues. CDR1 SGHKS and CDR2 YYEKEE come from the germline V gene (reference sequence). The CDR3 nucleotides read TGTGCCAGCAGCTTATGGGAGGGCACAGATACGCAGTATTTT. Protein: CASSLWEGTDTQYF.

The chain combines TRBV5-1 with TRBJ1-3; TRBD1 might be the D (5 bases). Trimming cost V 4 bases and J 8 bases, with 13 bases left between them. This CDR3 has 13 residues. CDR1 and CDR2 from the germline V gene are SGHRS and YFSETQ. As DNA, the CDR3 is TGCGCCAGCAGCAGGGATTCGGGGGACACCATATATTTT. Translating gives CASSRDSGDTIYF.